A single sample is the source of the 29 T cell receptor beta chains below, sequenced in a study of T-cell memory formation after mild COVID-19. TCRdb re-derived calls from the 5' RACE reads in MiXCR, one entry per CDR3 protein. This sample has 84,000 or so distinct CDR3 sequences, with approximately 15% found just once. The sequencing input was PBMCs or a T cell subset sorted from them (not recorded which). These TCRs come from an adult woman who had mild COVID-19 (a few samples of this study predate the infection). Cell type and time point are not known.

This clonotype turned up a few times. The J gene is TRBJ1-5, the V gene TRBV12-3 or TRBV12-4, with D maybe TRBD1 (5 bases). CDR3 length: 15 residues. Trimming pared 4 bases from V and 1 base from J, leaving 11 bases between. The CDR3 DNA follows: TGTGCCAGCAGTTCGGGGGACGAAAGCAATCAGCCCCAGCATTTT. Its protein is CASSSGDESNQPQHF.

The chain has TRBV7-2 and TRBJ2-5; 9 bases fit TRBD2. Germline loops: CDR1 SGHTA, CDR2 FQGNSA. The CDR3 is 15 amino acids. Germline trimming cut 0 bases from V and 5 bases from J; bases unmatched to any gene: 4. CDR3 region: CASSLALAGYETQYF. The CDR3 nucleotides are TGTGCCAGCAGCTTAGCCCTAGCGGGATACGAGACCCAGTACTTC.

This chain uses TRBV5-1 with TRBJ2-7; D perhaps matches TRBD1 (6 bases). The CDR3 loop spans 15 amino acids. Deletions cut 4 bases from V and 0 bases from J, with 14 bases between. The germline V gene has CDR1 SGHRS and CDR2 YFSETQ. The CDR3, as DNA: TGCGCCAGCAGCCTAGGATGGGACATCTCCTACGAGCAGTACTTC. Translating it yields CASSLGWDISYEQYF.

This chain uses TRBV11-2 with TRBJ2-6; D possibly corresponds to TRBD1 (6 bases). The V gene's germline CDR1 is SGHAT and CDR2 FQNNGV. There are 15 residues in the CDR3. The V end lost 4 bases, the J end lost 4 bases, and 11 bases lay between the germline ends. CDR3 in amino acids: CASSYTGSGANVLTF. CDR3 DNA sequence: TGTGCCAGCAGCTATACAGGGTCCGGGGCCAACGTCCTGACTTTC.

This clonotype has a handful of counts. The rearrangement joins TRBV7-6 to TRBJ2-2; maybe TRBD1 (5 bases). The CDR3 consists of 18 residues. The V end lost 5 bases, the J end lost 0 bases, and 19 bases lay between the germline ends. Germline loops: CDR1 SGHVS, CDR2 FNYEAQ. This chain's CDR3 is CASSHLWVPGSNTGELFF. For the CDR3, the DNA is TGTGCCAGCAGCCACCTGTGGGTACCAGGGTCGAACACCGGGGAGCTGTTTTTT.

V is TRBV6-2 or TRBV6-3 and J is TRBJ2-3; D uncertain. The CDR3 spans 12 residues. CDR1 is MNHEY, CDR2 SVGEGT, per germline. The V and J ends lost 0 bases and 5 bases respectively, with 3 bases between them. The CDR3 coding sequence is TGTGCCAGCAGTTACTCGATAGATACGCAGTATTTT. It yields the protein CASSYSIDTQYF.

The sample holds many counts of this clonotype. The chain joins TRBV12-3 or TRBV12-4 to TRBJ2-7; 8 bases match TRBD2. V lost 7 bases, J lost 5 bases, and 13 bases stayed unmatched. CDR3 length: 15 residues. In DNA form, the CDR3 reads TGTGCCAGCAATATCCCCGCGGGACTAGTCCACGAGCAGTACTTC. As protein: CASNIPAGLVHEQYF.

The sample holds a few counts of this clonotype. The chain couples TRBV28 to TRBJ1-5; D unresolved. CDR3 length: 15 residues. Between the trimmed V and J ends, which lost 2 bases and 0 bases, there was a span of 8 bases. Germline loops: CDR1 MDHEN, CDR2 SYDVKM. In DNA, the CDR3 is TGTGCCAGCAGTTTAGACACCTATAGCAATCAGCCCCAGCATTTT. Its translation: CASSLDTYSNQPQHF.

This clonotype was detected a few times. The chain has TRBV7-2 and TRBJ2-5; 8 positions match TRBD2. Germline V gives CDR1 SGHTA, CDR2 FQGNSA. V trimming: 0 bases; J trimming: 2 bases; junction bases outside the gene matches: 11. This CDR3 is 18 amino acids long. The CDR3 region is CASSLAGVAGTLQETQYF. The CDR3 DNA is TGTGCCAGCAGCTTAGCAGGCGTAGCGGGGACCCTACAAGAGACCCAGTACTTC.

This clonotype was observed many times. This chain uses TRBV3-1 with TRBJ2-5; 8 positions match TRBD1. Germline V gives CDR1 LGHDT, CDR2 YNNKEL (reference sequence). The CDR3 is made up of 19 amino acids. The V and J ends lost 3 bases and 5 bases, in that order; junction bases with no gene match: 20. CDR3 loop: CASSQPGGVLRAVGETQYF. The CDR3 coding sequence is TGTGCCAGCAGCCAGCCAGGGGGCGTACTCCGAGCCGTCGGGGAGACCCAGTACTTC.

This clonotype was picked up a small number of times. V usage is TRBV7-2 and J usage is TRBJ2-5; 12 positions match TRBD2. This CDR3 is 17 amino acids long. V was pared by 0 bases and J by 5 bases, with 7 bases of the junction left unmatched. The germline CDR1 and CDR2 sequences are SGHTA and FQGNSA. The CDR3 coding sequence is TGTGCCAGCAGCTTAGCGGAACAGGGACTAGCGGGCGAGACCCAGTACTTC. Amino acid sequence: CASSLAEQGLAGETQYF.

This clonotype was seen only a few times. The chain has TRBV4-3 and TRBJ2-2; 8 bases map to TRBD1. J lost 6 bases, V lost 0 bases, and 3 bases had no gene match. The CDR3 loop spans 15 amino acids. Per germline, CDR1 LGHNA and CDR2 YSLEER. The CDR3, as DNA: TGCGCCAGCAGCCAAGACAGGGGGCGCGCCGGGGAGCTGTTTTTT. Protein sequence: CASSQDRGRAGELFF.

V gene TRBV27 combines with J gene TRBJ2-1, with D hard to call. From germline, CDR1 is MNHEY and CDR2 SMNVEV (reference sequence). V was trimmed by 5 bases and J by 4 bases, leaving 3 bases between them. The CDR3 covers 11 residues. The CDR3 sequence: CASSVYNEQFF. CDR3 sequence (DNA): TGTGCCAGCAGTGTGTACAATGAGCAGTTCTTC.

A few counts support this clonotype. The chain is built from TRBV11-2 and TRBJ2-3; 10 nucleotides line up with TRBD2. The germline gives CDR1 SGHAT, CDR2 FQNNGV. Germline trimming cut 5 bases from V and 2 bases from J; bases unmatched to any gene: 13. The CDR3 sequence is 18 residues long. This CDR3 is CASSPTAGTSAFTDTQYF. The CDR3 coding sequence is TGTGCCAGCAGCCCAACCGCCGGGACTAGCGCATTCACAGATACGCAGTATTTT.

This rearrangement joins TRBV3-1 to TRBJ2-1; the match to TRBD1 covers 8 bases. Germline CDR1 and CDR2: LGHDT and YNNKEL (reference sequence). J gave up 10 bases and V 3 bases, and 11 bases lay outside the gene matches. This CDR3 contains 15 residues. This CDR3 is CASSHPGTGGEEQFF. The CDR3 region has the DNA TGTGCCAGCAGCCATCCCGGGACAGGTGGGGAGGAGCAGTTCTTC.

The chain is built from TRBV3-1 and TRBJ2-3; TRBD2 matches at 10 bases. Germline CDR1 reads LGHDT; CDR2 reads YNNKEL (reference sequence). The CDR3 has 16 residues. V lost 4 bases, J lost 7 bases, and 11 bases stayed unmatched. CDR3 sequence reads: CASSPSSGRGQYTQYF. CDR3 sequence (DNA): TGTGCCAGCAGCCCTTCGAGCGGGAGGGGTCAATATACGCAGTATTTT.

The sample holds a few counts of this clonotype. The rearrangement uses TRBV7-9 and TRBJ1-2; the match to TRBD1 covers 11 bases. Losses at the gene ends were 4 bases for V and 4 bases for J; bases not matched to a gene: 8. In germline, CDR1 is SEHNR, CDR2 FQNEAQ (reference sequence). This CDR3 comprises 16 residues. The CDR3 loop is CASSYSRTGGSYGYTF. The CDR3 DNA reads TGTGCCAGCAGCTACTCCCGGACAGGGGGCTCCTATGGCTACACCTTC.

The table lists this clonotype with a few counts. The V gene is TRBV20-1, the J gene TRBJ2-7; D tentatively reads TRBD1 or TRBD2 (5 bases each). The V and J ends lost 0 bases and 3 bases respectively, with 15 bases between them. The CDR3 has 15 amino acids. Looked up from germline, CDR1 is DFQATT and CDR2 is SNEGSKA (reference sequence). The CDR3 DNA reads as TGCAGTGCTAGAGATGGGACCATAGGTTTCTACGAGCAGTACTTC. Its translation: CSARDGTIGFYEQYF.

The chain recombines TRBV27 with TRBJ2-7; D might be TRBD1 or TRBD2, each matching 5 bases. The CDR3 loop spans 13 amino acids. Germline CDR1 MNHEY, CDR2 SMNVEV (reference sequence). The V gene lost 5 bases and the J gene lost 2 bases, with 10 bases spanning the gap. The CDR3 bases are TGTGCCAGCAGTCCGGGGCCCCCCTACGAGCAGTACTTC. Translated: CASSPGPPYEQYF.

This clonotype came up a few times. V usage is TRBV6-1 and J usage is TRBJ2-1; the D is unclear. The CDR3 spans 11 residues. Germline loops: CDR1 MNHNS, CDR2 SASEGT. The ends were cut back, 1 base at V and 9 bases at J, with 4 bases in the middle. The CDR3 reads CASSEEGEQFF. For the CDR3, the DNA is TGTGCCAGCAGTGAAGAGGGTGAGCAGTTCTTC.

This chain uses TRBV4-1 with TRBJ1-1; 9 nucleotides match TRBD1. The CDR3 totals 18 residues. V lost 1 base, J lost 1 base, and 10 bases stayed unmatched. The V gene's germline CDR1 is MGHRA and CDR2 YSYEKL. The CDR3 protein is CASSQGPGTGSENTEAFF. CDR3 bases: TGCGCCAGCAGCCAAGGGCCTGGGACAGGGTCGGAGAACACTGAAGCTTTCTTT.

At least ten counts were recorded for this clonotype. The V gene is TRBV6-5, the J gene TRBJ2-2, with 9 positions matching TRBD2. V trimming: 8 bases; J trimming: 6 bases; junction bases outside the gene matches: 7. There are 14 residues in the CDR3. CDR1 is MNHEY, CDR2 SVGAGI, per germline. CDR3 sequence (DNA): TGTGCCAGCCTTCCGGGACTAGCCTCCGGGGAGCTGTTTTTT. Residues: CASLPGLASGELFF.

The CDR3: CSVGHRYEQYF. CDR3 nucleotides: TGCAGCGTCGGACACCGCTACGAGCAGTACTTC. This sequence joins TRBV29-1 and TRBJ2-7, with a weak D call TRBD1 (5 bases). Germline lookup yields CDR1 SQVTM and CDR2 ANQGSEA. Trimming removed 6 bases from V and 3 bases from J, with 9 bases in between. The CDR3 length is 11 residues.

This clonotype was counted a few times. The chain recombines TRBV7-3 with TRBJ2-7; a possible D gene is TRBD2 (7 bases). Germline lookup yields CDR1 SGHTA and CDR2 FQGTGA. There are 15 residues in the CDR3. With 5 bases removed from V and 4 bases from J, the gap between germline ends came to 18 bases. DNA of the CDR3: TGTGCCAGCAGCCCCGGAGCGGGACAAACGTACGAGCAGTACTTC. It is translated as CASSPGAGQTYEQYF. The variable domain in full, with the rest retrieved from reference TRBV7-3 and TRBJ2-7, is GAGVSQTPSNKVTEKGKYVELRCDPISGHTALYWYRQSLGQGPEFLIYFQGTGAADDSGLPNDRFFAVRPEGSVSTLKIQRTERGDSAVYLCASSPGAGQTYEQYFGPGTRLTVT.

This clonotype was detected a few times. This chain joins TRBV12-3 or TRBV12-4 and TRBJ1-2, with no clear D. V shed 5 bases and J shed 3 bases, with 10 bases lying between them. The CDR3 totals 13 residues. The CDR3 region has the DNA TGTGCCAGCAGTGAGACAACTCACTATGGCTACACCTTC. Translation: CASSETTHYGYTF.

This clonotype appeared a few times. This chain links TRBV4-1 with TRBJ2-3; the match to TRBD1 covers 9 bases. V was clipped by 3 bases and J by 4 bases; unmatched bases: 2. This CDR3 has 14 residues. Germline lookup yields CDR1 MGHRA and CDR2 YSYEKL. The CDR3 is CASSHRQGADTQYF. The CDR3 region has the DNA TGCGCCAGCAGCCATAGACAGGGGGCAGATACGCAGTATTTT.

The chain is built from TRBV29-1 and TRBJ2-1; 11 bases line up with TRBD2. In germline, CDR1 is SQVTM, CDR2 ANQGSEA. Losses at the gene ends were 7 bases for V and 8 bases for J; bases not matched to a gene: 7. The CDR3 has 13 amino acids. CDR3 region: CSGLAGGRDEQFF. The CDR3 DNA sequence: TGCAGCGGGTTAGCGGGGGGGCGCGATGAGCAGTTCTTC.

The CDR3 nucleotides are TGTGCCAGCAGCTTAGGACAGGGGGAGAATTCACCCCTCCACTTT. It specifies CASSLGQGENSPLHF. The chain uses TRBV7-9 and TRBJ1-6; 9 nucleotides agree with TRBD1. This CDR3 spans 15 amino acids. Germline values: CDR1 SEHNR, CDR2 FQNEAQ (reference sequence). Germline trimming cut 1 base from V and 7 bases from J; bases unmatched to any gene: 2.

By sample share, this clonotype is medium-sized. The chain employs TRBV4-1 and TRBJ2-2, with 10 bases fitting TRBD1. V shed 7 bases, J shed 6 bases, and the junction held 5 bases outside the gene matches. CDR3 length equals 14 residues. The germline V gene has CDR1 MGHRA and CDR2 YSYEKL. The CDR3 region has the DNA TGCGCCAGCACCCACGACAGGGGGCCCGGGGAGCTGTTTTTT. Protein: CASTHDRGPGELFF.